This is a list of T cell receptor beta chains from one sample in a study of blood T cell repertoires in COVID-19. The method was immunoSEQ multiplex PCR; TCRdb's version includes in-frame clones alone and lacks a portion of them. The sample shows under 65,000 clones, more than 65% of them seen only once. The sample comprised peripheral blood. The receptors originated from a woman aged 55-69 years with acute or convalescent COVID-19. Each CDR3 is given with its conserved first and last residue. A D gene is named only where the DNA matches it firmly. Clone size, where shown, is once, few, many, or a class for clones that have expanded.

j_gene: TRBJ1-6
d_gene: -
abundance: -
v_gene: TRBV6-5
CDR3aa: CASRADNNSPLHF
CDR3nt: TGTGCCAGCAGGGCGGACAACAATTCACCCCTCCACTTT

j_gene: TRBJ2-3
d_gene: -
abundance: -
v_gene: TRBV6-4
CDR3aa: CASSENAGDTDTQYF
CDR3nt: TGTGCCAGCAGTGAAAACGCAGGGGACACAGATACGCAGTATTTT

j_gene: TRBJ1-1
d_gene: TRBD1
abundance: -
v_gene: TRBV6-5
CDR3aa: CASGTGLVTEAFF
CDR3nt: TGTGCCAGCGGGACAGGGTTGGTGACTGAAGCTTTCTTT

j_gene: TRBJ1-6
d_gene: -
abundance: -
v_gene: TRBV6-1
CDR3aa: CASSEGGEYNSPLHF
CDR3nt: TGTGCCAGCAGTGAGGGGGGGGAGTATAATTCACCCCTCCACTTT

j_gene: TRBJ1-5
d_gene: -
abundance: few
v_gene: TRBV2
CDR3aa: CASSERAGSNQPQHF
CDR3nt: TGTGCCAGCAGTGAAAGGGCAGGGTCAAATCAGCCCCAGCATTTT

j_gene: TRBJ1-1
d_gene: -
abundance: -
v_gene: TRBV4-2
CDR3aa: CASSQDRVNTEAFF
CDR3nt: TGTGCCAGCAGCCAAGACCGGGTGAACACTGAAGCTTTCTTT

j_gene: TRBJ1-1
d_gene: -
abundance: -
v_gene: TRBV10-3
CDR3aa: CATRDFGDTEAFF
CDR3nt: TGTGCCACGAGGGATTTTGGAGACACTGAAGCTTTCTTT

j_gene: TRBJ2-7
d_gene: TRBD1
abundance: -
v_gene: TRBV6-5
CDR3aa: CALSRGSSYEQYF
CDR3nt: TGTGCCTTATCCAGGGGGAGCTCCTACGAGCAGTACTTC

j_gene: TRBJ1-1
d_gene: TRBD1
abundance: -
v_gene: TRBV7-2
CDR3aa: CASSRDRGPNTEAFF
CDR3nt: TGTGCCAGCAGCAGGGACAGGGGACCAAACACTGAAGCTTTCTTT

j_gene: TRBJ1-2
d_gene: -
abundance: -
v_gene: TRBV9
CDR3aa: CASSVEGANYGYTF
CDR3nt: TGTGCCAGCAGCGTAGAAGGAGCTAACTATGGCTACACCTTC

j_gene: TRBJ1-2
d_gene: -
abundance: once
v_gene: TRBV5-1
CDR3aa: CASSFAGDNYGYTF
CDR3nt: TGCGCCAGCAGCTTCGCCGGGGATAACTATGGCTACACCTTC

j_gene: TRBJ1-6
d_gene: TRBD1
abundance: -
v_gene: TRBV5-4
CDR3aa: CASSYGQGMQSPLHF
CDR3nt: TGTGCCAGCAGCTACGGACAGGGGATGCAATCACCCCTCCACTTT

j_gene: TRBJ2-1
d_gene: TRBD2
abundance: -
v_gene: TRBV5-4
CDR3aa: CASSLWGGSEQFF
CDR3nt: TGTGCCAGCAGCTTGTGGGGGGGGAGTGAGCAGTTCTTC

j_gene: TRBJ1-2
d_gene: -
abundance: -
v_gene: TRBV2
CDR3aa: CASSSRFYGYTF
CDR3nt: TGTGCCAGCAGTTCCAGGTTCTATGGCTACACCTTC

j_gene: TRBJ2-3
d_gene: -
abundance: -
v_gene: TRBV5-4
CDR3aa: CASSLSLPDTQYF
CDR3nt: TGTGCCAGCAGCTTGTCCCTCCCAGATACGCAGTATTTT

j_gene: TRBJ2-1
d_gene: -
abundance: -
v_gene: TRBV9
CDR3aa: CASSVGSLSSYNEQFF
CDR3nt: TGTGCCAGCAGCGTGGGTAGCCTAAGCTCCTACAATGAGCAGTTCTTC

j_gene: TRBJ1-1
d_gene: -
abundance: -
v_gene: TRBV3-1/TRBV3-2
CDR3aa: CASSQVSRGPEAFF
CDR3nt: TGTGCCAGCAGCCAAGTTTCCAGGGGCCCTGAAGCTTTCTTT

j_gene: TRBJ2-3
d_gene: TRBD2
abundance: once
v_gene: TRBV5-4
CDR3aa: CASSLGTSGSTDTQYF
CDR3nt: TGTGCCAGCAGCTTGGGGACTAGCGGGTCCACAGATACGCAGTATTTT

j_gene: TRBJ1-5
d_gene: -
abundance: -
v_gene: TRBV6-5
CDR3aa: CATLKGSNQPQHF
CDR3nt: TGTGCCACCCTAAAGGGGAGCAATCAGCCCCAGCATTTT

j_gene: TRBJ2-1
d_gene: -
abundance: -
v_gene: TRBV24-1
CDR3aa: CATSDSWGRNNEQFF
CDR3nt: TGTGCCACCAGTGATTCGTGGGGGAGGAATAATGAGCAGTTCTTC

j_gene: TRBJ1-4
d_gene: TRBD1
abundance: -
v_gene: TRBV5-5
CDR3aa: CASSSNRGVTANEKLFF
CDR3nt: TGTGCCAGCAGCTCTAACAGGGGGGTGACAGCTAATGAAAAACTGTTTTTT

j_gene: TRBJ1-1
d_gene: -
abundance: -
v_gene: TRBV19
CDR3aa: CASSMAQKNTEAFF
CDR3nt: TGTGCCAGTAGTATGGCCCAAAAGAACACTGAAGCTTTCTTT

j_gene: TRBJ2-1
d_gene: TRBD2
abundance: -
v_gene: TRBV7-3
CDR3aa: CASSLIAGGPNEQFF
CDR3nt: TGTGCCAGCAGCTTAATAGCGGGGGGGCCCAATGAGCAGTTCTTC

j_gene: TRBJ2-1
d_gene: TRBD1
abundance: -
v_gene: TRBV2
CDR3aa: CASSEGGQSYNEQFF
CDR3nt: TGTGCCAGCAGTGAAGGGGGACAGTCCTACAATGAGCAGTTCTTC

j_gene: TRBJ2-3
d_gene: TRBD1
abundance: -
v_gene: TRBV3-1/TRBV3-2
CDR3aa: CASSQDAGTGGGTQYF
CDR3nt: TGTGCCAGCAGCCAAGATGCCGGGACAGGGGGAGGCACGCAGTATTTT

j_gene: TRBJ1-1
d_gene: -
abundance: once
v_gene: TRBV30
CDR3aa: CAWTPRGRNTEAFF
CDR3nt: TGTGCCTGGACCCCCCGGGGGAGGAACACTGAAGCTTTCTTT

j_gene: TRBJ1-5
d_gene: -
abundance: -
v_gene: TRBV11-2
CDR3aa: CASSLASGGGQPQHF
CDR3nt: TGTGCCAGCAGCTTAGCTTCGGGGGGCGGTCAGCCCCAGCATTTT

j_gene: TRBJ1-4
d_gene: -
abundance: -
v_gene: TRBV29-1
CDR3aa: CSAQGHLNEKLFF
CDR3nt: TGCAGCGCCCAGGGACACCTTAATGAAAAACTGTTTTTT

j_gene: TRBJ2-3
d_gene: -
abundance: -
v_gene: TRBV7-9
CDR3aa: CASSAEGNPNTQYF
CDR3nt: TGTGCCAGCAGCGCCGAGGGAAACCCTAATACGCAGTATTTT

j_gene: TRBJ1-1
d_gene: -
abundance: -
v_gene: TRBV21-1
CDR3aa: CASSDRGRGINTEAFF
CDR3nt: TGTGCCAGCAGCGACAGGGGGCGGGGGATAAACACTGAAGCTTTCTTT

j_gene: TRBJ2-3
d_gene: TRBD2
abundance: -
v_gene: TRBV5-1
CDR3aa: CASSLVPGLATDTQYF
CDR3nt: TGCGCCAGCAGCTTGGTCCCGGGACTAGCGACAGATACGCAGTATTTT

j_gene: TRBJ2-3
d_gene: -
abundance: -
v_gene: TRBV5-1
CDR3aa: CASSFGRVRGTDTQYF
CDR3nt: TGCGCCAGCAGCTTCGGGCGAGTCAGGGGCACAGATACGCAGTATTTT

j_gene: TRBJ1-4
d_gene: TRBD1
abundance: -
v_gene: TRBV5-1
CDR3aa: CASSRLTGGYEKLFF
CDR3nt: TGCGCCAGCAGCCGCTTGACAGGGGGATACGAAAAACTGTTTTTT

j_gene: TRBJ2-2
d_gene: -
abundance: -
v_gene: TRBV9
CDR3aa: CASSVEGVNTGELFF
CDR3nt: TGTGCCAGCAGCGTAGAGGGGGTGAACACCGGGGAGCTGTTTTTT

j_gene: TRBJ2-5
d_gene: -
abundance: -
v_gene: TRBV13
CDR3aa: CASSPRTVQETQYF
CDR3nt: TGTGCCAGCAGCCCACGGACAGTCCAAGAGACCCAGTACTTC